These 8 T cell receptor beta chains were sequenced from one sample in a study of follicular helper T cells after annual influenza vaccination. Measured with immunoSEQ multiplex PCR; TCRdb has only the in-frame clones, and not every one. The table has some 5,000 clones, under 90% seen once. Sample time point: 2015-2016 season, pre-vaccination. Source: CXCR5+ CD38- circulating T follicular helper cells from blood, taken on the day of influenza vaccination. Documented subset: circulating Tfh, non-naive CD4+CXCR5+PD-1+ (ICOS+CD38+ or ICOS-CD38-). The receptors here all came from an adult who received the influenza vaccine.

This chain connects TRBV5-1 to TRBJ2-5; 10 bases line up with TRBD2. There are 15 residues in the CDR3. V dropped 0 bases and J dropped 2; count of bases not matched to a gene: 1. Germline V gene lookup returns CDR1 SGHRS and CDR2 YFSETQ. The CDR3 region has the DNA TGCGCCAGCAGCTTGGTAGCGGGGGGTCAAGAGACCCAGTACTTC. It translates to CASSLVAGGQETQYF.

DNA of the CDR3: TGCAGCGTCGACACCGTAGATACGCAGTATTTT. It translates to CSVDTVDTQYF. This chain links TRBV29-1 with TRBJ2-3; D not certain. Between the trimmed V and J ends, which lost 6 bases and 5 bases, there was a span of 9 bases. Germline CDR1 reads SQVTM; CDR2 reads ANQGSEA. The CDR3 length is 11 residues.

The chain combines TRBV18 with TRBJ2-1; 9 nucleotides agree with TRBD1. Germline values: CDR1 KGHSH, CDR2 LQKENI. The CDR3 runs to 16 residues. Trimming cost V 0 bases and J 8 bases; bases outside gene matches: 8. CDR3 bases: TGTGCCAGCTCACCACCCACCGGGACAGGGATAGATGAGCAGTTCTTC. Translating it yields CASSPPTGTGIDEQFF.

V is TRBV9 and J is TRBJ2-7; possible D gene TRBD1, 5 bases. Trimming removed 2 bases at V and 0 bases at J, with 9 bases between. CDR3 length: 14 residues. Germline lookup yields CDR1 SGDLS and CDR2 YYNGEE. The CDR3 DNA sequence: TGTGCCAGCAGCGTCACAGGAAGCTCCTACGAGCAGTACTTC. Translation gives CASSVTGSSYEQYF.

This clone came up a few times. J is TRBJ1-1 and V is TRBV5-1; D gene unclear. The CDR3 runs to 14 residues. Germline assignment: CDR1 SGHRS and CDR2 YFSETQ. V was pared by 5 bases and J by 0 bases, with 11 bases between. Here the CDR3 DNA reads TGCGCCAGCAGTTGGTCAGGTATGAACACTGAAGCTTTCTTT. Its protein product is CASSWSGMNTEAFF. The whole variable domain, filled in from reference TRBV5-1 and TRBJ1-1, reads KAGVTQTPRYLIKTRGQQVTLSCSPISGHRSVSWYQQTPGQGLQFLFEYFSETQRNKGNFPGRFSGRQFSNSRSEMNVSTLELGDSALYLCASSWSGMNTEAFFGQGTRLTVV.

The chain couples TRBV7-3 to TRBJ2-3, with D possibly called TRBD1 or TRBD2 (6 bases each). V was clipped by 5 bases and J by 5 bases, with 17 bases between them. The CDR3 loop spans 15 amino acids. CDR1 and CDR2 from the germline V gene are SGHTA and FQGTGA. The DNA of the CDR3 is TGTGCCAGCAGCAACGGAGGGGGGCTTAAAGATACGCAGTATTTT. Translating it yields CASSNGGGLKDTQYF.

This rearrangement joins TRBV6-5 to TRBJ2-7; tentative D call: TRBD1 (5 bases). The CDR3 extends over 13 amino acids. Trimming left V 8 bases short and J 0 bases short, with 11 bases between. Germline CDR1 is MNHEY and CDR2 is SVGAGI. The CDR3 sequence is CASHLGPSYEQYF. For the CDR3, the DNA is TGTGCCAGCCATTTGGGGCCCTCCTACGAGCAGTACTTC.

This chain links TRBV5-1 with TRBJ2-7, with 8 positions matching TRBD2. The CDR3 is 12 residues long. The trim removed 7 bases at V and 6 bases at J, leaving 6 bases unmatched. CDR1 and CDR2 from the germline V gene are SGHRS and YFSETQ. In DNA, the CDR3 is TGCGCCAGCGAAAACCTAGCGGGCGAGCAGTACTTC. Protein sequence: CASENLAGEQYF.